This T cell receptor beta chain was observed in a study of cytomegalovirus exposure and HLA in healthy donors. Study-level results: First-cohort TCR clusters tended to co-occur in the approximately 110 validation repertoires, a later analysis found. Cytomegalovirus association was assigned to more than 150 TCR beta chains.

The donors were part of the roughly 130-subject validation cohort, which stood apart from the approximately 640-subject first cohort. Remarks on this clone: Antigen unknown.

The table came from immunoSEQ multiplex PCR; TCRdb's copy has only in-frame clones and leaves some out. There are about 130,000 clones in the sample; just under 85% occur only once, and 30% lies in the top ten. The germline CDR1 and CDR2 sequences are MNHNS and SASEGT. This CDR3 has 14 amino acids. Trimming removed 8 bases at V and 7 bases at J, with 18 bases between. Sequences were obtained from PBMCs. The sequence was obtained from a man aged 25-45 years in good health and CMV-seropositive. V usage is TRBV6-1 and J usage is TRBJ2-1; D not resolved. CDR3 DNA: TGTGCCAGCGTCCGTATGACCGAGACAAATGAGCAGTTCTTC. It encodes CASVRMTETNEQFF.